The rows below give T cell receptor beta chains drawn from one sample of a study of cytomegalovirus exposure and HLA in healthy donors. Assay used: immunoSEQ multiplex PCR; TCRdb lists only in-frame clones, some missing. The sample shows some 200,000 clones, around two thirds of them seen only once. Sequencing was done on a sample of PBMCs. The receptors derive from a man aged 40-49 years in good health and CMV-seronegative. CDR3s include the opening cysteine and the closing phenylalanine or tryptophan. Each record gives: J gene, clone size, V gene, D gene, CDR3 DNA, CDR3 protein. The D gene is left open where the match is weak. The size field is filled for only some rows; it gives once, few, many or a size class.

TRBJ1-1 | . | TRBV7-2 | . | TGTGCCAGCAGCTTGGGGGGGCCTTACACTGAAGCTTTCTTT | CASSLGGPYTEAFF
TRBJ2-5 | once | TRBV9 | . | TGTGCCAGCAGCGTAGGTGGCCGGGACCAAGAGACCCAGTACTTC | CASSVGGRDQETQYF
TRBJ1-3 | once | TRBV15 | TRBD1 | TGTGCCACCAGCGGCCTGGCCCTAGGACAGGACGTCTCTGGAAACACCATATATTTT | CATSGLALGQDVSGNTIYF
TRBJ2-5 | . | TRBV19 | TRBD2 | TGTGCCAGTAGTATGGCTAGCGGGAGACATTGGCAAGAGACCCAGTACTTC | CASSMASGRHWQETQYF
TRBJ1-2 | few | TRBV28 | . | TGTGCCAGCAGTTTCTTCGGGGTCTACTATGGCTACACCTTC | CASSFFGVYYGYTF
TRBJ1-5 | . | TRBV18 | . | TGTGCCAGCTCATCGCGGCGGGAGGCGACCAATCAGCCCCAGCATTTT | CASSSRREATNQPQHF
TRBJ2-1 | . | TRBV7-3 | . | TGTGCCAGCTCTTATAGTAGCGGAGGTGAGCAGTTCTTC | CASSYSSGGEQFF
TRBJ2-1 | . | TRBV7-9 | TRBD2 | TGTGCCAGCAGCTTAAGGGGACTAGCGCTAGAACAGCAGTTCTTC | CASSLRGLALEQQFF
TRBJ2-6 | . | TRBV5-1 | TRBD1 | TGCGCCAGCAGCTTCGACAGGGGTCTGCCTGGGGCCAACGTCCTGACTTTC | CASSFDRGLPGANVLTF
TRBJ2-7 | . | TRBV6-1 | TRBD1 | TGTGCCAGCTCGACCGGGACAGTAAACTTCAACGAGCAGTACTTC | CASSTGTVNFNEQYF
TRBJ2-7 | few | TRBV30 | TRBD1 | TGTGCCTGGAGAGCCGACAGGGCCTCGGGCGAGCAGTACTTC | CAWRADRASGEQYF
TRBJ2-7 | . | TRBV10-3 | . | TGTGCCATCAGTGAGTCCAACAGGGATGGGACCTACGAGCAGTACTTC | CAISESNRDGTYEQYF